These T cell receptor beta chains were read from a single sample in a study of blood T cell repertoires in COVID-19. Using immunoSEQ multiplex PCR, the repertoire was profiled, and TCRdb retains in-frame clones only, with some absent. This sample has 250,000 to 300,000 clones, with about 86% found just once. Specimen: peripheral blood. Receptors originate from a woman in her 70s with COVID-19, enrolled during active disease. Each CDR3 is given with its conserved first and last residue. Fields, in order: CDR3 protein, J gene, V gene, clone size. Part of the rows lack a size; the others show once, few, many or a class for expanded clones.

CASSPQGATEAFF | TRBJ1-1 | TRBV7-9 | .
CSASGSTEAFF | TRBJ1-1 | TRBV20-1 | .
CASSLTRQPTDTQYF | TRBJ2-3 | TRBV7-3 | .
CASSLGGQGINEQFF | TRBJ2-1 | TRBV5-1 | .
CASGLVMLAGGRYNEQFF | TRBJ2-1 | TRBV12-5 | .
CASSRSSGDTDTQYF | TRBJ2-3 | TRBV19 | .
CASSPRQGDTDTQYF | TRBJ2-3 | TRBV18 | .
CASSYPGGNTEAFF | TRBJ1-1 | TRBV28 | .
CAWNPAGPGEQFF | TRBJ2-1 | TRBV30 | once
CASSLREGYEQYF | TRBJ2-7 | TRBV27 | few
CASSIPGQGTNEQFF | TRBJ2-1 | TRBV19 | .
CSVEDPSSGSYEQYF | TRBJ2-7 | TRBV29-1 | .
CASSTLQGIGEQYF | TRBJ2-7 | TRBV28 | .
CASSAKRTAHNEKLFF | TRBJ1-4 | TRBV19 | .
CASSYFLGGADNQPQHF | TRBJ1-5 | TRBV6-2/TRBV6-3 | .
CASSTSRRGNTIYF | TRBJ1-3 | TRBV7-9 | .
CASSSLWSGSYGYTF | TRBJ1-2 | TRBV7-9 | .
CASTNIIPGELFF | TRBJ2-2 | TRBV12-3/TRBV12-4 | .
CASSPGPPPDTQYF | TRBJ2-3 | TRBV4-1 | .
CASSEASGGPSYNEQFF | TRBJ2-1 | TRBV2 | .
CASSLSLAGGGETQYF | TRBJ2-5 | TRBV27 | .
CASSLARGAPPQYF | TRBJ2-3 | TRBV7-7 | .
CASSLRVLRGVHQETQYF | TRBJ2-5 | TRBV7-2 | .
CAISDYDGYTF | TRBJ1-2 | TRBV10-3 | .
CASGSHDSPLHF | TRBJ1-6 | TRBV12-5 | .
CASTERGSGNTIYF | TRBJ1-3 | TRBV6-5 | .
CASTLGQGNYGYTF | TRBJ1-2 | TRBV7-2 | once
CASSLFQGNGYTF | TRBJ1-2 | TRBV28 | .
CASSSLSGGTYEQYF | TRBJ2-7 | TRBV7-6 | .
CASSEPSGGLVGYTF | TRBJ1-2 | TRBV5-1 | .
CSASGQGGGAQPQHF | TRBJ1-5 | TRBV20-1 | .
CASSKELGVRSPLHF | TRBJ1-6 | TRBV21-1 | .
CASRVFWQNTGELFF | TRBJ2-2 | TRBV5-6 | few
CASSLAQVLDNSPLHF | TRBJ1-6 | TRBV5-1 | .
CASSVGGAGGLEETQYF | TRBJ2-5 | TRBV9 | .